The 10 T cell receptor beta chains below all came from one sample that was sequenced in a study of stem cell transplantation in POMP-related autoinflammatory disease. The table came from immunoSEQ multiplex PCR; TCRdb's copy has only in-frame clones and leaves some out. The sample yields about 6,900 clones, over 80% seen once. The specimen was a CXCR5-defined cell subset from PBMCs. Receptors originate from a human donor in good health.

The gene calls are TRBV4-2 and TRBJ1-3, with 8 positions matching TRBD1. This CDR3 comprises 16 residues. Germline loops: CDR1 LGHNA, CDR2 YNFKEQ. J gave up 4 bases and V 4 bases, and 9 bases lay outside the gene matches. The CDR3 loop is CASSPTQGAPGNTIYF. The CDR3 nucleotides read TGTGCCAGCAGCCCAACTCAGGGGGCGCCGGGAAACACCATATATTTT.

The chain joins TRBV5-4 to TRBJ2-3, with D perhaps being TRBD1 or TRBD2 (6 bases each). The germline V gene encodes CDR1 SGHNT and CDR2 YYREEE (reference sequence). V dropped 4 bases and J dropped 2 bases, with 11 bases sitting between them. This CDR3 comprises 14 residues. The CDR3 spells CASSQGGTTDTQYF. The CDR3 DNA is TGTGCCAGCAGCCAAGGGGGGACCACAGATACGCAGTATTTT.

This clone was recorded once. V and J are TRBV6-5 and TRBJ2-2; D ambiguous. Trimming took 2 bases from V and 4 from J, leaving 5 bases between them. CDR1 MNHEY and CDR2 SVGAGI come from the germline V gene. CDR3 length: 13 residues. CDR3 nucleotides: TGTGCCAGCAGTTACGTGGGCACCGGGGAGCTGTTTTTT. Amino acid sequence: CASSYVGTGELFF.

This chain links TRBV27 with TRBJ2-5; 12 nucleotides align to TRBD2. The CDR3 spans 15 residues. The ends lost 6 bases at V and 4 bases at J; junction bases unmatched: 6. CDR1 and CDR2 from the germline V gene are MNHEY and SMNVEV (reference sequence). The CDR3 DNA reads TGTGCCAGCAGGGCTAGCGGGGGGGCCAGAGAGACCCAGTACTTC. Protein sequence: CASRASGGARETQYF.

The J gene is TRBJ2-2, the V gene TRBV6-1, with D perhaps matching TRBD1 or TRBD2 (6 bases each). V was pared by 6 bases and J by 1 base, with 12 bases between. This CDR3 is built from 15 residues. Germline V gene sequence: CDR1 MNHNS, CDR2 SASEGT. This CDR3 is CASRGGQLNTGELFF. The CDR3 DNA reads TGTGCCAGCAGGGGAGGACAGCTGAACACCGGGGAGCTGTTTTTT.

The V and J genes are TRBV5-1 and TRBJ2-7; D is undetermined. From germline, CDR1 is SGHRS and CDR2 YFSETQ. The CDR3 is 14 residues long. The ends were cut back, 4 bases at V and 2 bases at J, with 13 bases in the middle. The CDR3 bases are TGCGCCAGCAGCCCGGACGTAGTGACCTACGAGCAGTACTTC. Protein sequence: CASSPDVVTYEQYF.

This chain's CDR3 is CASSSGQGGRSGNTIYF. The CDR3 bases are TGCGCCAGCAGCTCAGGACAGGGTGGACGCTCTGGAAACACCATATATTTT. The rearrangement uses TRBV5-1 and TRBJ1-3; 8 bases are shared with TRBD1. CDR1 is SGHRS and CDR2 is YFSETQ in the germline V gene. V shed 3 bases and J 0 bases; nucleotides not matched to a gene: 8. The CDR3 runs 17 residues.

The rearrangement links TRBV4-1 to TRBJ2-3; TRBD1 might be the D (5 bases). Germline V CDR1 and CDR2: MGHRA, YSYEKL. V was pared by 0 bases and J by 1 base, with 11 bases between. The CDR3 length is 16 residues. CDR3 region: CASSQDARVRTDTQYF. In nucleotides, the CDR3 is TGCGCCAGCAGCCAAGATGCCAGGGTCCGCACAGATACGCAGTATTTT.

In its sample, this clone was seen once. The chain has TRBV5-6 and TRBJ2-2; D unresolved. The CDR3 loop spans 15 amino acids. Germline assignment: CDR1 SGHDT and CDR2 YYEEEE. V was shortened by 4 bases and J by 0 bases, with 10 bases between the two germline ends. The CDR3 sequence: CASSHNLANTGELFF. The CDR3 coding sequence is TGTGCCAGCAGCCACAATCTAGCGAACACCGGGGAGCTGTTTTTT.

The V and J genes are TRBV4-2 and TRBJ2-3; no clear D. The CDR3 length is 11 residues. V was shortened by 3 bases and J by 7 bases, with 5 bases between the two germline ends. Looked up from germline, CDR1 is LGHNA and CDR2 is YNFKEQ. The CDR3 DNA sequence: TGTGCCAGCAGCCATGGTAATACGCAGTATTTT. It encodes CASSHGNTQYF.